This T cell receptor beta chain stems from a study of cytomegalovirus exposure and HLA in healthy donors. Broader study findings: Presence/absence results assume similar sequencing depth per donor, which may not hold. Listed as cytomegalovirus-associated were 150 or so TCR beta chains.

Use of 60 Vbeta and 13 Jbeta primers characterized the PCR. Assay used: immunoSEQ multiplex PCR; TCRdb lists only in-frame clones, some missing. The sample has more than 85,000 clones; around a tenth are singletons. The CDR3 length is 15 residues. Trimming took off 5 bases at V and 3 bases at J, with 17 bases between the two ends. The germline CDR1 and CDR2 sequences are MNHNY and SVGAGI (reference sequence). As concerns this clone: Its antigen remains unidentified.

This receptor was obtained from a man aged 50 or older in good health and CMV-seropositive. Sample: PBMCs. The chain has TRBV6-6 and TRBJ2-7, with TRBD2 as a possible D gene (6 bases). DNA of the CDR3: TGTGCCAGCAGTACCCCCCTAGCGACGGACTACGAGCAGTACTTC. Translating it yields CASSTPLATDYEQYF.